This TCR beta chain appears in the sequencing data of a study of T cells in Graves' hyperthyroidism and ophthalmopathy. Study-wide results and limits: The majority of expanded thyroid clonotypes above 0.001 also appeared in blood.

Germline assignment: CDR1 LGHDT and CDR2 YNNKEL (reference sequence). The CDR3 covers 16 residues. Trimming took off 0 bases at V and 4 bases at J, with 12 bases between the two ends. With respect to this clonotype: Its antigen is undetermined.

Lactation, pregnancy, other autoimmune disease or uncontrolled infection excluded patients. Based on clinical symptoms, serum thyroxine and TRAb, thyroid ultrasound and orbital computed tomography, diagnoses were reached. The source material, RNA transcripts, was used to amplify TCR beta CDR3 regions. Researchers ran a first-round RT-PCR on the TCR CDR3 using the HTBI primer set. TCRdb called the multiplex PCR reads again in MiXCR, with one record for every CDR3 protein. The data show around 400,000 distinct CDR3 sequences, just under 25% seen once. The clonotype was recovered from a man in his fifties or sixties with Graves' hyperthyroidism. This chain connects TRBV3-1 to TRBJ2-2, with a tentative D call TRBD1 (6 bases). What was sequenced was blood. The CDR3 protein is CASSQERGIATGELFF. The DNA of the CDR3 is TGTGCCAGCAGCCAAGAGAGGGGGATCGCCACCGGGGAGCTGTTTTTT. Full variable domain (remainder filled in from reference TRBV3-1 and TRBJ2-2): DTAVSQTPKYLVTQMGNDKSIKCEQNLGHDTMYWYKQDSKKFLKIMFSYNNKELIINETVPNRFSPKSPDKAHLNLHINSLELGDSAVYFCASSQERGIATGELFFGEGSRLTVL.